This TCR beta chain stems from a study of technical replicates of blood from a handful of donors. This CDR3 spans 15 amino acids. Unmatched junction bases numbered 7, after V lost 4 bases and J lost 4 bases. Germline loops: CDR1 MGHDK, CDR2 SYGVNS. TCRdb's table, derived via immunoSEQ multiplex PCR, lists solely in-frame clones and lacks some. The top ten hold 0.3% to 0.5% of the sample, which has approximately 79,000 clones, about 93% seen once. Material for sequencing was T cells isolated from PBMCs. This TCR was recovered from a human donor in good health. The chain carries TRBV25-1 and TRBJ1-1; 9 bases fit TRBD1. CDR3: CASSARQGEGTEAFF. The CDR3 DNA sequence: TGTGCCAGCAGTGCTAGACAGGGGGAGGGCACTGAAGCTTTCTTT.